The following is a T cell receptor beta chain sequence with its context. Its binding antigen is unknown. Reading the germline V gene gives CDR1 MGHRA and CDR2 YSYEKL. The cysteine opens and the phenylalanine closes a CDR3 of 15 amino acids. Only the protein is on record. Each CD8+ T cell subset was flow-sorted in triplicate, with over 250,000 cells per subset placed directly into RLT lysis buffer. To exclude memory contaminants, naive CD8+ T cells were stringently defined as CD45RO-CCR7+CD27+CD95-. Peripheral blood mononuclear cells were isolated from buffy coats using standard density gradient centrifugation. A FACSAria III was used to flow-sort naive CD8+ T cells into CXCR3-negative and CXCR3-positive populations. Total RNA was extracted from sorted cells using an RNeasy Mini Kit. The data stem from a study of CXCR3-negative and CXCR3-positive naive CD8 T cells (dated by TCRdb to between 2018 and 2021). For context, the study as a whole: In total, around 150 million TRB reads were obtained, or roughly 1.5 +/- 0.3 million reads per library. The TRBV-TRBJ cluster analysis covered naive subsets from five or six donors and memory cells from 3 donors. The diversity and physicochemical repertoire analyses included some 11 donors pooled from two independent experiments. On the study overall, not on this receptor specifically: Similar TRBV-TRBJ usage was shown by naive CXCR3-negative and CXCR3-positive cells from the same donor, whereas distinct patterns were shown by memory cells. Freshly isolated PBMCs were used for most assays because CXCR3 expression went down partially after cryopreservation. Repertoire diversity was comparably high in both naive subsets but much lower in memory CD8+ T cells. Because surface CD5, which is linked to self-reactivity in mice, was comparable between the naive subsets, TCR interaction strength was also inferred from the physicochemical properties of TRB CDR3s. TRB CDR3s from CXCR3-positive naive cells showed higher hydrophobicity (lower Kidera factor 4), lower energy, and higher strength and volume indices than CXCR3-negative naive cells.

For sequencing, a NextSeq 550 was employed. The Human TCR Profiling Kit (MiLaboratory) was used to prepare UMI-labeled 5' RACE TRB cDNA libraries. cDNA synthesis used the entire amount of extracted RNA, and PCR amplification then used the entire amount of cDNA produced. The libraries were made side by side, with each library going through the same number of PCR cycles. The published analysis was carried out like this. About 53,000 +/- 9,400 unique UMI-labeled TRB cDNA molecules per library were extracted with MIGEC and MiXCR, with at least two reads per UMI required. On average, about 40,000 +/- 10,000 functional in-frame TRB CDR3 nucleotide clonotypes lacking stop codons were found per library. After downsampling to 5000 UMI-labeled TRB molecules per sample, diversity metrics such as normalized Shannon-Wiener and Chao1 were calculated in VDJtools. VDJtools computed clonotype-size-weighted physicochemical properties of the central five CDR3 residues: interaction energy, strength, volume and Kidera factor 4. After TCRdb reprocessed the reads, each CDR3 protein sequence was kept as one row, without DNA. The V and J calls shown here were made by TCRdb, not taken from the authors' results. This sample's listing comprises some 140,000 distinct CDR3 sequences. Over 0.35% of the sample goes to the ten largest clones.

Material: naive CXCR3+ CD8+ T cells from blood. According to the study, the label for this sample's cell subset or site signals: CD45RO-CCR7+CD27+CD95- naive CD8+ T cells expressing CXCR3 (TNR3+). The sequence was collected from a human donor in good health. Some clones in this sample may be carry-over from other donors' samples. The sequence joins TRBV4-1 to TRBJ1-1; TCRdb names TRBD1, which stays unverified in the absence of DNA. The CDR3 reads as follows: CASSLSGTGVTEAFF.